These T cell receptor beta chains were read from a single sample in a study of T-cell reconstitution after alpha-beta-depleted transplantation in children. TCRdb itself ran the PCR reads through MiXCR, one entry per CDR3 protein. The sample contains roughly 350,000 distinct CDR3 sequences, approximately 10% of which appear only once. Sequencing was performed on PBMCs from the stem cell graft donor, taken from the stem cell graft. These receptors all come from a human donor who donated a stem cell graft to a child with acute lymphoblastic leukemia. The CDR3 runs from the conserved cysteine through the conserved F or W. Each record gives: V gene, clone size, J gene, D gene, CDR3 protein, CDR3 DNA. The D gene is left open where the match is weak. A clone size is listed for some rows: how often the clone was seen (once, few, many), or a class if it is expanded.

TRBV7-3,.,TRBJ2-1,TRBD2,CASSLTVWGASGKPEQFF,TGTGCCAGCAGCTTAACGGTATGGGGAGCTAGCGGGAAACCTGAGCAGTTCTTC
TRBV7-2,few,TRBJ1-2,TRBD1,CASNMGIAGTGAGGYTF,TGTGCCAGCAATATGGGTATTGCCGGGACAGGGGCGGGTGGCTACACCTTC
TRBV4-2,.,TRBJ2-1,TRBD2,CASSQDASGKYNEQFF,TGTGCCAGCAGCCAAGATGCTAGCGGGAAATACAATGAGCAGTTCTTC
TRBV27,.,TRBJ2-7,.,CASSLGVRLVHEQYF,TGTGCCAGCAGTTTGGGGGTCAGACTAGTTCACGAGCAGTACTTC
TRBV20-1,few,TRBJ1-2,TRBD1,CGTRTGVGYGYTF,TGCGGGACTCGGACAGGGGTCGGGTATGGCTACACCTTC
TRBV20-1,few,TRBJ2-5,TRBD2,CSASTSGRAETQYF,TGCAGTGCTAGTACTAGCGGTCGGGCGGAGACCCAGTACTTC
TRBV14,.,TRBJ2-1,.,CASSQVGLYSSYNEQFF,TGTGCCAGCAGCCAAGTAGGACTGTATAGCTCCTACAATGAGCAGTTCTTC
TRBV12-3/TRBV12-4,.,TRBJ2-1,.,CASRRKASYNEQFF,TGTGCCAGCCGAAGGAAGGCCTCCTACAATGAGCAGTTCTTC
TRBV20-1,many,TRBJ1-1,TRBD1,CSARDRDRGLRDTEAFF,TGCAGTGCTAGAGATCGAGACAGGGGGCTGCGGGACACTGAAGCTTTCTTT
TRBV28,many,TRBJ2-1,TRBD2,CASSLWAGEYNEQFF,TGTGCCAGCAGTTTATGGGCGGGAGAATACAATGAGCAGTTCTTC
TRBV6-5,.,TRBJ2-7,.,CASSYRTERASYEQYF,TGTGCCAGCAGTTACCGAACGGAGCGGGCCTCCTACGAGCAGTACTTC
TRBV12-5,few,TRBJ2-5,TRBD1,CATTPSQGNQETQYF,TGTGCTACCACGCCTTCACAGGGGAACCAAGAGACCCAGTACTTC
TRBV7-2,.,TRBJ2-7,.,CASSPRGGWEQYF,TGTGCCAGCAGCCCCCGCGGAGGGTGGGAGCAGTACTTC
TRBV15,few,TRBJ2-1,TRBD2,CATSSLAGGQDNEQFF,TGTGCCACCAGCAGTTTAGCGGGAGGGCAGGACAATGAGCAGTTCTTC
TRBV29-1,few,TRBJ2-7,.,CSARTFSSYEQYF,TGCAGCGCTCGGACTTTTAGCTCCTACGAGCAGTACTTC
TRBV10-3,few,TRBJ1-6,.,CAISGQSDPLHF,TGTGCCATCAGTGGACAGTCGGATCCCCTCCACTTT
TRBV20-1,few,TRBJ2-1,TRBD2,CSARKSTSSGRFNEQFF,TGCAGTGCTAGAAAATCCACCTCTAGCGGGAGGTTCAATGAGCAGTTCTTC
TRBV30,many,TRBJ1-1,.,CAWTRKGGRTEAFF,TGTGCCTGGACACGAAAGGGGGGCCGAACTGAAGCTTTCTTT